The clone carrying this TCR beta chain showed up just once. Its antigen remains unidentified. Per the germline V gene, CDR1 is SGHDT and CDR2 is YYEEEE. The CDR3 spans 16 residues. V lost 4 bases and J lost 5, with 18 bases in between. The data stem from a study of cytomegalovirus exposure and HLA in healthy donors. Study-wide findings and caveats: Listed as cytomegalovirus-associated were over 150 TCR beta chains. It was confirmed in vitro that three of the CMV-associated chains were specific for CMV antigens. Most TCR sequences showed up rarely, but some public TCRs showed up in many donors. Using the classifier, cytomegalovirus status was reportedly diagnosed with high specificity and sensitivity.

Only in-frame clones appear in the TCRdb table, and some are missing; sequencing was by immunoSEQ multiplex PCR. The sample records approximately 110,000 clones, roughly 90% being singletons. The origin of this receptor is a woman between 18 and 29 years old in good health and CMV-seronegative. Sequences were obtained from PBMCs. The chain uses TRBV5-6 and TRBJ1-4; D may be TRBD1 (6 bases). The CDR3 nucleotides are TGTGCCAGCAGCGAGGGGGGGGGTGGACAGAATGAAAAACTGTTTTTT. Protein: CASSEGGGGQNEKLFF.